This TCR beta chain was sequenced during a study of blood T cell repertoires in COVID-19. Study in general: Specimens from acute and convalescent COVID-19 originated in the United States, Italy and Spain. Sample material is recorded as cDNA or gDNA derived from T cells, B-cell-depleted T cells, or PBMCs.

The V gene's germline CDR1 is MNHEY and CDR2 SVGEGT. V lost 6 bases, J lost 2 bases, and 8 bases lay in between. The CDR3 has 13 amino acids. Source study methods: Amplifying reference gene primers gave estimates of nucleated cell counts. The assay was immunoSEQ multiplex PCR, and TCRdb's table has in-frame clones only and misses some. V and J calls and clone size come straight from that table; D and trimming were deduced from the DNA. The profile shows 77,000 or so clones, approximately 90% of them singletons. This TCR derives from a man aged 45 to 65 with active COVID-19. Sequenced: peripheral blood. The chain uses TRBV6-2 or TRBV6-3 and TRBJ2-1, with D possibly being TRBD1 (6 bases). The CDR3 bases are TGTGCCAGCAGCCGGGACACCTACAATGAGCAGTTCTTC. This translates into CASSRDTYNEQFF.